These 3 T cell receptor beta chains were sequenced from one sample in a study of T cell responses to AZD1222 COVID-19 vaccine. Only in-frame clones appear in the TCRdb table, and some are missing; sequencing was by immunoSEQ multiplex PCR. The data contain 100,000 to 150,000 clones, 80% to 90% of them singletons. The source material was peripheral blood, sampled on day 0 of AZD1222 vaccination. These receptors all come from an adult in good health.

The V and J genes are TRBV10-3 and TRBJ2-7; 7 positions match TRBD2. Germline V gene data show CDR1 as ENHRY and CDR2 as SYGVKD. The trim removed 1 base at V and 4 bases at J, leaving 10 bases unmatched. CDR3 length: 16 residues. This chain's CDR3 is CAISELPGLTKYEQYF. For the CDR3, the DNA is TGTGCCATCAGTGAGTTACCGGGACTAACAAAATACGAGCAGTACTTC.

This chain connects TRBV6-6 to TRBJ2-7; D is unresolved. V was trimmed by 0 bases and J by 5 bases, leaving 5 bases between them. Germline CDR1 MNHNY, CDR2 SVGAGI (reference sequence). CDR3 size: 12 residues. The DNA for the CDR3 is TGTGCCAGCAGTTACTCCCCACACGAGCAGTACTTC. Protein product: CASSYSPHEQYF.

The V call is TRBV6-1, the J call TRBJ1-5; no definite D call. The CDR3 consists of 13 residues. From germline, CDR1 is MNHNS and CDR2 SASEGT. Between the trimmed V and J ends, which lost 7 bases and 2 bases, there was a span of 9 bases. The CDR3 loop reads CASTVQGNQPQHF. The CDR3 DNA follows: TGTGCCAGCACCGTCCAGGGCAATCAGCCCCAGCATTTT.